This T cell receptor beta chain was sequenced in a study of cytomegalovirus exposure and HLA in healthy donors (dated by TCRdb to 2017 to 2019). For the wider study: An earlier analysis of a few hundred of the donors reported under 300 Gb of sequence data and 117 million unique TCR beta sequences obtained from about 179 million T cells. In a later analysis, previously published TCR beta repertoires from hundreds of donors were re-analyzed and high-resolution HLA genotyping was added so that TCR occurrence patterns could be studied. A later genetic analysis used genome-wide SNP genotypes for about three fifths of the 666 donors, treating that subset as a discovery cohort. The T cell repertoires of 670 or so subjects were profiled by immunosequencing and related to cytomegalovirus serostatus. An early release covering roughly 580 HLA-typed donors comprised approximately 300 gigabases of sequencing data and around 80 million unique TCR sequences. The study aimed to test whether cataloging public T cell receptors could reveal signatures of past pathogen exposure. Typing coverage varied by locus: roughly 629-640 donors for A, B, C, DRB1 and DQB1; roughly 560 for DQA1; over 600 for DPA1; 400 to 480 for DPB1. In addition to the first cohort of 500 to 850 subjects, a separate validation cohort of around 110 different subjects was used. Among a few hundred genotyped donors of the cohort, an average of around 240,000 unique TCR beta nucleotide sequences were sequenced per donor, around 20% of them non-productive. Donor age, sex, ethnicity and CMV serostatus were compiled together with the repertoire data. To decide whether each TCR beta V gene segment behaved as functional or pseudogenic, an earlier analysis of some 600 of the donors relied on high-throughput TCR beta sequencing. HLA typing covered class I and class II loci at four-digit resolution. A few DR-DQ haplotypes were treated as single units for association and clustering because of strong linkage in the cohort. All discovery cohort repertoires had been generated using a single sequencing platform. Of the roughly 410 genotyped donors, roughly 80% were placed in the genetic ancestry cluster associated with self-reported Caucasian donors. The later analysis used no new phenotypic data to find candidate immune exposures, relying instead on TCR beta sequences and their occurrence across donors. To predict cytomegalovirus infection status, the study brought together high-throughput TCR immunosequencing, statistical association of individual TCRs with disease status, and machine learning.

From cysteine to phenylalanine, the CDR3 is 13 amino acids long. CDR3 DNA is the only sequence kept; it has 39 bases, read in frame from the first base. The V end loses 4 bases and the J end loses 4 bases, and a stretch of 11 bases separates them. CDR1 and CDR2 are read off the germline V gene as MGHRA and YSYEKL. The library was produced with the immunoSEQ multiplex PCR assay. A mixture of 60 forward primers for TCR Vbeta segments and 13 reverse primers for TCR Jbeta segments was used in the multiplex PCR. The CDR3 region of rearranged TCR beta genes was amplified from genomic DNA with a multiplex PCR assay. The Illumina HiSeq System was used to sequence the amplified TCR beta libraries as 87-base-pair reads. The paper's data handling went like this. Across the 670 or so repertoires, a later analysis counted tens of millions of unique TCR beta chains, approximately 10 million of which were shared by at least two donors. A nearest-neighbor algorithm error-corrected the raw reads and collapsed the reads into unique sequences, merging closely related sequences to remove PCR and sequencing errors. V, D and J gene segments were assigned by aligning CDR3 sequences to IMGT reference sequences. Each retained sequence needed at least a six-nucleotide match to both a V gene segment and a J gene segment. Rearrangements were classified as productive when the CDR3 lacked stop codons and remained in frame with V and J, and all other rearrangements were classified as non-productive. CDR3 was defined by IMGT convention, running from the second conserved V-encoded cysteine to the conserved J-encoded phenylalanine. Sequences without an unambiguous match to a single V gene segment were excluded from the earlier analysis of about 600 of the donors. In an earlier analysis of 587 of the donors, V segments were called functional above 56.7% productive rearrangements and were called segregating when the between-donor standard deviation exceeded 5%. A statistical classification framework was built for diagnosing cytomegalovirus status from the catalog of TCR beta chain sequences. In a later analysis, V and J genes were assigned by comparing TCR nucleotide sequences against IMGT/GENE-DB human TR gene sequences. In a later analysis, CDR3 sequences and most-parsimonious VDJ recombination scenarios were assigned using the TCRdist pipeline. In a later analysis, each TCR beta chain was defined by its CDR3 amino acid sequence together with its V-gene family, and reads lacking a unique V-gene family were excluded. As a way to deal with suspected cross-contamination and a sequencing artifact, a later analysis dropped 450 to 600 nucleotide sequences that were highly shared and had low generation probability. For each public chain, a later analysis derived a clonal expansion index from normalized ranks of inferred template counts within each repertoire. In a later analysis, generation probabilities were computed with a VDJ recombination model fitted to out-of-frame rearrangements, and the resulting probabilities were checked against IGoR. In a later analysis, hypergeometric tests were used to score TCR-TCR, TCR-HLA and TCR-CMV co-occurrence, with a repertoire-size bias correction applied to TCR pairs. In a later analysis, false discovery rates were estimated by permuting HLA or CMV assignments 20 times. In a later analysis, co-occurring TCRs were grouped using DBSCAN, with TCRdist sequence similarity added in when clustering inside HLA-allele-positive subsets. Co-occurrence clustering excluded repertoires with fewer than 30,000 or more than 120,000 public chains, plus five with anomalous nucleotide sharing. TCRdb re-hosts the immuneACCESS table, in-frame sequences only. Its copies lack some clones; in the studies checked, an unresolved V gene accounts for under half of them, and the cause for the rest is not known. The D gene and trimming were derived from the DNA, and the V and J assignments and clone size from that table. This sample is represented by about 170,000 clones; less than 85% of them were singletons. The top ten clonotypes cover around 1.5% of the sample.

Study-level results and caveats: Most CMV-associated TCR beta chains appeared to be HLA-restricted in a later analysis, and the HLA associations seemed to be driven largely by CMV exposure. Correlated functional status among segregating V segments might be attributable to linkage disequilibrium, but an unknown experimental factor could not be ruled out. At a false discovery rate of 0.05, a later analysis linked approximately 18,000 TCR beta sequences to specific HLA alleles. In vitro tests confirmed that three of the cytomegalovirus-associated TCR beta chains recognize cytomegalovirus antigens. In a later genetic analysis, a missense DCLRE1C variant was associated with V-gene and J-gene trimming of TCR beta chains, and the association was replicated in an independent cohort. Roughly 15 rarely observed V segments, including chromosome 9 orphons, were excluded from the earlier analysis of several hundred of the donors because counts were too low. The authors suggested that the approach could potentially be generalized to other disease states and immunological phenotypes. In the study, about 150 TCR beta chains were listed as associated with cytomegalovirus. In an earlier analysis of some 500 of the donors, most TCR beta V segments were observed in productive rearrangements about 87% or about 30% of the time, broadly matching IMGT annotations. A later analysis found that HLA-associated TCR beta chains were more clonally expanded and had lower generation probabilities than equally common non-associated chains. A later analysis found that TCR association rates varied across HLA loci, with DRB1 alleles showing the most associated TCRs and HLA-C alleles the fewest. A further reported finding was that TCR beta sequences accurately predicted the HLA-A and HLA-B alleles for most subjects in the first cohort. The presence/absence analyses assumed that sequencing depth was roughly uniform across donors, and that assumption may not be true. When HLA alleles, especially DR and DQ, strongly co-occurred, attributing TCR associations to individual alleles was difficult. Several of the top co-occurrence clusters appeared to be linked to parvovirus B19, influenza, CMV and Epstein-Barr virus, according to a later analysis. For the cohort, immune exposure information was limited to CMV serostatus. Because HLA typing was unavailable for some donors at each locus, only the typed subset was used in association tests. The sequencing pipeline was judged likely to have produced a cluster of highly shared sequence variants as a technical artifact. The cohort was sequenced for TCR beta chains only, and without alpha or paired-chain data the features that could be detected were limited. Some IMGT-functional V segments, including TRBV6-2 and TRBV6-3, could not be distinguished by the 87-base-pair reads and were therefore excluded. Most TCR sequences were observed very rarely across donors, whereas some public TCRs were present in many individuals. The classifier was reported to diagnose cytomegalovirus status with high specificity and sensitivity in both the original and validation cohorts. Compared with the 666-donor mean, donors in an Asian-associated ancestry cluster had fewer N-insertions in productive TCRs, according to a later genetic analysis.

To note about this clone: Its antigen has not been determined. No qualities accompany the bases; no much larger clone lies one base away.

The cohort was made up of roughly 670 healthy bone marrow donors. At the time of sampling, all cohort members were nominally healthy, though unrecorded immune exposures were likely present. The donor was CMV seronegative and was included in the group of approximately 350 seronegative cohort members. A peripheral blood sample was provided by each donor, and peripheral blood mononuclear cells were used for TCR beta sequencing. Genomic DNA extraction from the blood cell samples was performed with the Qiagen DNeasy Blood Extraction Kit. Sequenced sample: PBMCs. This clonotype originated in a male donor in good health and CMV-seronegative. The rearranged segments are TRBV4-1 and TRBJ2-7; too little of a D gene remains to name it. The CDR3 sequence is CASSLTSGYEQYF. Here is the DNA: TGCGCCAGCAGCCTCACGTCCGGGTACGAGCAGTACTTC.